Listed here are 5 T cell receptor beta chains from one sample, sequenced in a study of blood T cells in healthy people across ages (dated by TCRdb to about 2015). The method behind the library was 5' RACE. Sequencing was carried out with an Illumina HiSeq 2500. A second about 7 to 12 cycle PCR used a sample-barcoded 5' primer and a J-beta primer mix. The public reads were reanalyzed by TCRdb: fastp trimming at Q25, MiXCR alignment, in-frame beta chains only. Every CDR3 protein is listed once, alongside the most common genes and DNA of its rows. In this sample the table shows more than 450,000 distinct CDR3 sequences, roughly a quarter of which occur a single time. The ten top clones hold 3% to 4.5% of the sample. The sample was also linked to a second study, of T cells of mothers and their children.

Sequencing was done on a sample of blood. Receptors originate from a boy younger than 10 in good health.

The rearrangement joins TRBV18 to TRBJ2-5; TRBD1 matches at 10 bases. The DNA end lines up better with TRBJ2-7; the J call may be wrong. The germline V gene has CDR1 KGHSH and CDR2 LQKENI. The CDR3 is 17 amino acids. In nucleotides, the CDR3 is TGTGCCAGCTCACCGGGAGTAGGACAGGGGGTTTCCTACGAGCAGTACTTC. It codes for CASSPGVGQGVSYEQYF.

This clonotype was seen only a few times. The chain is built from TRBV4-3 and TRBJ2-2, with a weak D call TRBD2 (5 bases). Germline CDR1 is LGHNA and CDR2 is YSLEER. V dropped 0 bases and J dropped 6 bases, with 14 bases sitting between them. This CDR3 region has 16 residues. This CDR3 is CASSQENAWRAGELFF. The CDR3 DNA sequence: TGCGCCAGCAGCCAAGAAAACGCATGGCGGGCCGGGGAGCTGTTTTTT.

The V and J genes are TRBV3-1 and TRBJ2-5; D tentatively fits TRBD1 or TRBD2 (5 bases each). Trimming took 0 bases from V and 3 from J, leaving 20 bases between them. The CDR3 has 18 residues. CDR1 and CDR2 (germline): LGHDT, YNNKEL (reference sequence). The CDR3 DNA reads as TGTGCCAGCAGCCAAGATCTGGGGGTTTTCGACCTGGAAGAGACCCAGTACTTC. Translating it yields CASSQDLGVFDLEETQYF.

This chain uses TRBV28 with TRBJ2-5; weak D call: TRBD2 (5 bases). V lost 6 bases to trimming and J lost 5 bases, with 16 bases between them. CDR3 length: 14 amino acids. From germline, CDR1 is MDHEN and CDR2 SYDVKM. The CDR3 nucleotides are TGTGCCAGCAGACCACCGGGGTCGAGGGAGACCCAGTACTTC. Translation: CASRPPGSRETQYF.

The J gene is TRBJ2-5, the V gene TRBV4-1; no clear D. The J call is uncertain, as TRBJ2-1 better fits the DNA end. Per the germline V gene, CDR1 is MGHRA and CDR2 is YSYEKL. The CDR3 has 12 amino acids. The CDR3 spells CASSQPQETQFF. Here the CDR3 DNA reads TGCGCCAGCAGCCAGCCACAAGAGACCCAGTTCTTC.